Each of the 3 T cell receptor beta chains below was sequenced from the same sample in a study of blood T cell repertoires in COVID-19. TCRdb's table, derived via immunoSEQ multiplex PCR, lists solely in-frame clones and lacks some. The sample lists 20,000 to 30,000 clones, approximately 86% occurring once. Sequenced sample: peripheral blood. All receptors derive from a human donor in a cohort sampled during active COVID-19.

The chain has TRBV3-1 (or the pseudogene TRBV3-2) and TRBJ1-2; the D gene is possibly TRBD1 (6 bases). The CDR3 has 14 residues. Germline values: CDR1 LGHDT, CDR2 YNNKEL (reference sequence). V was shortened by 0 bases and J by 8 bases, with 13 bases between the two germline ends. The CDR3 region has the DNA TGTGCCAGCAGCCAAGATACAAACAGGGCCGGCTACACCTTC. Its translation is CASSQDTNRAGYTF.

The rearrangement links TRBV3-1 (or the pseudogene TRBV3-2) to TRBJ2-1; 8 bases are a match to TRBD2. CDR3 size: 17 residues. The junction had 7 bases not matched to a gene; V was cut back by 0 bases and J by 3 bases. Germline CDR1 and CDR2: LGHDT and YNNKEL (reference sequence). The CDR3 sequence is CASSQDVVAGIYNEQFF. Here the CDR3 DNA reads TGTGCCAGCAGCCAAGACGTGGTAGCGGGGATCTACAATGAGCAGTTCTTC.

The chain joins TRBV18 to TRBJ2-7, with TRBD2 identical over 8 bases. The CDR3 totals 15 residues. V shed 6 bases and J 3 bases; nucleotides not matched to a gene: 10. Germline V gene lookup returns CDR1 KGHSH and CDR2 LQKENI. CDR3 DNA: TGTGCCAGCTCTCCCCGCCTGACTAGCGTCTACGAGCAGTACTTC. Translation: CASSPRLTSVYEQYF.